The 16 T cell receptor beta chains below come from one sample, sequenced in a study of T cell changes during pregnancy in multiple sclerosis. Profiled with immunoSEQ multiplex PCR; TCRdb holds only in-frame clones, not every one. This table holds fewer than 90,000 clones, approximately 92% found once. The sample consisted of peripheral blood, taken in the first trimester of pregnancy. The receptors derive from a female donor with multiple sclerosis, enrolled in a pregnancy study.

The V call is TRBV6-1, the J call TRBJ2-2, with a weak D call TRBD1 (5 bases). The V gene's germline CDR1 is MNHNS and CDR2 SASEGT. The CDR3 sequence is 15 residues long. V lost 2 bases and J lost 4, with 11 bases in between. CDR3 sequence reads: CASSEQGWGTGELFF. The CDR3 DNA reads TGTGCCAGCAGTGAACAGGGTTGGGGCACCGGGGAGCTGTTTTTT.

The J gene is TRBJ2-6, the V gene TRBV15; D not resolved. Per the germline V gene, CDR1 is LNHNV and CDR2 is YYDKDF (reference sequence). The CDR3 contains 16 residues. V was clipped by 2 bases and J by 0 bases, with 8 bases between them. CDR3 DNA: TGTGCCACCAGCAGACCTCAGATCTCTGGGGCCAACGTCCTGACTTTC. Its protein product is CATSRPQISGANVLTF.

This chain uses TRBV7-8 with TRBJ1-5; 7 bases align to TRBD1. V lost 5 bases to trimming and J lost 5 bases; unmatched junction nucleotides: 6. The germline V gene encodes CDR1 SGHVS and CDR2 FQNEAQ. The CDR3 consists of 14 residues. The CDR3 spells CASSTRQGYQPQHF. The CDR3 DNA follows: TGTGCCAGCAGCACCCGACAGGGCTATCAGCCCCAGCATTTT.

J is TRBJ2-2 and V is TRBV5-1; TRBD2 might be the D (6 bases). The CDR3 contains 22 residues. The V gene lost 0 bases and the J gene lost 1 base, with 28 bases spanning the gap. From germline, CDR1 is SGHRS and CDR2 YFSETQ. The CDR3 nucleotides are TGCGCCAGCAGCTTGGTGAGGCTTTCCGGGAGACACTCGGTAGAGAACACCGGGGAGCTGTTTTTT. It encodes CASSLVRLSGRHSVENTGELFF.

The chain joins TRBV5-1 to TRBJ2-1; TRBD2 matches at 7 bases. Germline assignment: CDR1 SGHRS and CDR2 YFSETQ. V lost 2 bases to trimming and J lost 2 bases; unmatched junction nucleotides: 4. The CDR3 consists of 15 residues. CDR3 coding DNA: TGCGCCAGCAGCTTTACTAGCGCGGCCTACAATGAGCAGTTCTTC. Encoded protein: CASSFTSAAYNEQFF.

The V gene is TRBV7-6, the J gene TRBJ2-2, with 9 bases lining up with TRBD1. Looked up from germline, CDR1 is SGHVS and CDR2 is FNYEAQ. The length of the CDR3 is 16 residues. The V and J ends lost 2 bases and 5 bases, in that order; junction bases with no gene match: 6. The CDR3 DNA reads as TGTGCCAGCAGCTTAAAGGGACAGGGAGTAACCGGGGAGCTGTTTTTT. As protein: CASSLKGQGVTGELFF.

The CDR3 DNA follows: TGTGCCAGCAGGCGGACAGGGGCGGGGGGCTACACCTTC. As protein: CASRRTGAGGYTF. The J gene is TRBJ1-2, the V gene TRBV27, with 9 bases matching TRBD1. V dropped 6 bases and J dropped 8; count of bases not matched to a gene: 7. CDR1 is MNHEY, CDR2 SMNVEV, per germline (reference sequence). CDR3 length: 13 amino acids.

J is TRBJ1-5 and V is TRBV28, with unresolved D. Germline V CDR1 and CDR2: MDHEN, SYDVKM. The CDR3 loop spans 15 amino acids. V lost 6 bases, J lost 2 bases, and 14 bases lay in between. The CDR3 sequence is CASRLIMGGNQPQHF. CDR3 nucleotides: TGTGCCAGCAGGCTCATAATGGGAGGCAATCAGCCCCAGCATTTT. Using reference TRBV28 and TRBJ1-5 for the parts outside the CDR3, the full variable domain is DVKVTQSSRYLVKRTGEKVFLECVQDMDHENMFWYRQDPGLGLRLIYFSYDVKMKEKGDIPEGYSVSREKKERFSLILESASTNQTSMYLCASRLIMGGNQPQHFGDGTRLSIL.

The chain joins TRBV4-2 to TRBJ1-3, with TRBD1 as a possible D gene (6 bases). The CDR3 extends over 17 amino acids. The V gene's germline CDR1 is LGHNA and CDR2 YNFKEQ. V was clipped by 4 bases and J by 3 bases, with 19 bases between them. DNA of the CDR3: TGTGCCAGCAGCCCCGAAGCGAGCGGACAGAGTGGAAACACCATATATTTT. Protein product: CASSPEASGQSGNTIYF.

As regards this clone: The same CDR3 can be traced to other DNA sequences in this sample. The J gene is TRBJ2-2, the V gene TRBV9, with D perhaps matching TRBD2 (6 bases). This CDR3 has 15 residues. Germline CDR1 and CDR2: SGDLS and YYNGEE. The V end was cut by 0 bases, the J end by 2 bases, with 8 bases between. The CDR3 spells CASSVVGGNTGELFF. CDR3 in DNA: TGTGCCAGCAGCGTAGTGGGGGGAAACACCGGGGAGCTGTTTTTT.

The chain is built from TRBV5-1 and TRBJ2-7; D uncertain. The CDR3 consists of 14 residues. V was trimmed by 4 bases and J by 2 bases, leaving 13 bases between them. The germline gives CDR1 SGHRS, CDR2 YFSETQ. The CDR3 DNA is TGCGCCAGCAGCAGCCCCCAACCCCCCTACGAGCAGTACTTC. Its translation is CASSSPQPPYEQYF.

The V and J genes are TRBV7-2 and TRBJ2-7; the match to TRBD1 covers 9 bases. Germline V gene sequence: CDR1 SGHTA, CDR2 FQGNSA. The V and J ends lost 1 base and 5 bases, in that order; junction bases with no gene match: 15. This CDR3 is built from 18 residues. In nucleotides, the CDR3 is TGTGCCAGCAGCTTAGGGGGACGTGTAGGACAGGGGATCCACGAGCAGTACTTC. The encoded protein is CASSLGGRVGQGIHEQYF.

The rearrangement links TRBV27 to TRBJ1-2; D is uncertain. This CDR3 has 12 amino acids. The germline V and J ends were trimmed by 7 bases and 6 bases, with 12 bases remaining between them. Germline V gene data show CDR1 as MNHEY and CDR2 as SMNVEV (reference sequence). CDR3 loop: CASKSGRHGYTF. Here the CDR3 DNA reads TGTGCCAGCAAGTCGGGGAGGCATGGCTACACCTTC.

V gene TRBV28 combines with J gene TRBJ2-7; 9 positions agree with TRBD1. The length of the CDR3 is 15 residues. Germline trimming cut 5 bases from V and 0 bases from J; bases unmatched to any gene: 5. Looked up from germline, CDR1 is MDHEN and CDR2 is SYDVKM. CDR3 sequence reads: CASSATGGLSYEQYF. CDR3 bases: TGTGCCAGCAGTGCGACAGGGGGGCTCTCCTACGAGCAGTACTTC. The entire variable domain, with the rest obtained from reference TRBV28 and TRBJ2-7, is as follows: DVKVTQSSRYLVKRTGEKVFLECVQDMDHENMFWYRQDPGLGLRLIYFSYDVKMKEKGDIPEGYSVSREKKERFSLILESASTNQTSMYLCASSATGGLSYEQYFGPGTRLTVT.

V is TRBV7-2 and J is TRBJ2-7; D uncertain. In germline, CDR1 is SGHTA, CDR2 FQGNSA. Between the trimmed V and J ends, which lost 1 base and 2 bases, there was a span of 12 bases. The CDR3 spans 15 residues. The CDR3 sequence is CASSLEVSPTYEQYF. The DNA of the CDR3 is TGTGCCAGCAGCTTAGAAGTTAGTCCCACCTACGAGCAGTACTTC. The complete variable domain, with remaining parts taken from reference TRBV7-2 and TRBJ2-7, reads GAGVSQSPSNKVTEKGKDVELRCDPISGHTALYWYRQSLGQGLEFLIYFQGNSAPDKSGLPSDRFSAERTGGSVSTLTIQRTQQEDSAVYLCASSLEVSPTYEQYFGPGTRLTVT.

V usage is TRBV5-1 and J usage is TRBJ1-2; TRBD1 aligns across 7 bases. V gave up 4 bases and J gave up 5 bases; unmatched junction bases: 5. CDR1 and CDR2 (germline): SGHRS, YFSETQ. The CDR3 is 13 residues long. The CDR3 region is CASSAGTAYGYTF. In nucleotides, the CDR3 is TGCGCCAGCAGCGCCGGGACAGCTTATGGCTACACCTTC.